This T cell receptor beta chain was sequenced for a study of PD-1 blockade in classical Hodgkin lymphoma. Study results and limitations: Complete responders' diversity at baseline resembled that of newly diagnosed patients.

All patients relapsed after autologous stem cell transplantation, and brentuximab vedotin exposure varied. CDR1 is SGHRS and CDR2 is YFSETQ in the germline V gene. The CDR3 is 13 amino acids. With 8 bases removed from V and 10 bases from J, the gap between germline ends came to 19 bases. The assay was immunoSEQ multiplex PCR, and TCRdb's table has in-frame clones only and misses some. The sample holds about 12,000 clones, approximately 79% seen once. With regard to this clone: Its specificity is unknown.

The genes are TRBV5-1 and TRBJ2-1; the D gene is possibly TRBD2 (6 bases). Source: peripheral blood mononuclear cells (PBMCs), taken at baseline. The clonotype originates from a human donor with classical Hodgkin lymphoma. CDR3 sequence (DNA): TGCGCCAGTTCCTCCGGGACTCCGAACGAGCAGTTCTTC. Protein sequence: CASSSGTPNEQFF.